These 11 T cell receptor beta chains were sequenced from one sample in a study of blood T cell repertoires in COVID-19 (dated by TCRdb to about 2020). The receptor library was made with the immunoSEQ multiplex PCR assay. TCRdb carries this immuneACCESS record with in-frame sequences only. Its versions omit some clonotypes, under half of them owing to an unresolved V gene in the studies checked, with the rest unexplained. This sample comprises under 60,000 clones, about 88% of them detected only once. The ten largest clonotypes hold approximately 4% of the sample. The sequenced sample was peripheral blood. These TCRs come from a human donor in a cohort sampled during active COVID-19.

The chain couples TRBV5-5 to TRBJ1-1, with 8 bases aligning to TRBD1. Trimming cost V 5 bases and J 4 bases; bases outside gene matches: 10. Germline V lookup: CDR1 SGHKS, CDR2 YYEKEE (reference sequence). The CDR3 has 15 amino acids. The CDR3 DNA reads TGTGCCAGCAGGGGGATTCAGGGGGCGGGCACTGAAGCTTTCTTT. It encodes CASRGIQGAGTEAFF.

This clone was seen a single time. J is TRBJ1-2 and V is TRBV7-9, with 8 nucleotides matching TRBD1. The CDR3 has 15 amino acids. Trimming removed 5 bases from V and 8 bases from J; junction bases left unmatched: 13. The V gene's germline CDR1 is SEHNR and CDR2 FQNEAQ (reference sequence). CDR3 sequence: CASSLNRSGGRGYTF. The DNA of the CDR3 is TGTGCCAGCAGCCTTAACCGTTCAGGGGGCCGGGGCTACACCTTC. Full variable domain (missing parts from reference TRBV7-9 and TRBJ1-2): DTGVSQNPRHKITKRGQNVTFRCDPISEHNRLYWYRQTLGQGPEFLTYFQNEAQLEKSRLLSDRFSAERPKGSFSTLEIQRTEQGDSAMYLCASSLNRSGGRGYTFGSGTRLTVV.

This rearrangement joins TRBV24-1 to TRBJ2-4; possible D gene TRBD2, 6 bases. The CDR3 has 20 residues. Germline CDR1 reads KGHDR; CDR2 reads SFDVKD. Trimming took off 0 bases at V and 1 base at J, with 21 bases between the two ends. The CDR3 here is CATSDLYQSGVPGAKNIQYF. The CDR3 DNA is TGTGCCACCAGTGATTTGTATCAATCGGGGGTACCGGGGGCCAAAAACATTCAGTACTTC.

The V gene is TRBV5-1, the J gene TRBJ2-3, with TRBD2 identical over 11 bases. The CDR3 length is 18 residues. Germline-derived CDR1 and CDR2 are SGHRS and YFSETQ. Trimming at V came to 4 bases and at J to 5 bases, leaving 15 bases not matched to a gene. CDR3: CASSPGTSGGTFRDTQYF. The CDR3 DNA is TGCGCCAGCAGCCCCGGGACTAGCGGAGGTACCTTCAGAGATACGCAGTATTTT. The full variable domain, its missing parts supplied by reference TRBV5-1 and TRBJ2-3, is KAGVTQTPRYLIKTRGQQVTLSCSPISGHRSVSWYQQTPGQGLQFLFEYFSETQRNKGNFPGRFSGRQFSNSRSEMNVSTLELGDSALYLCASSPGTSGGTFRDTQYFGPGTRLTVL.

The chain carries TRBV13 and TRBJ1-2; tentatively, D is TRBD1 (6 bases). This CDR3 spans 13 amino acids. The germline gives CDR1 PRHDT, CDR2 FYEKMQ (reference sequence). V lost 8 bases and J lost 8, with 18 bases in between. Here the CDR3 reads CASRTAGDGGYTF. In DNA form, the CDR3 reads TGTGCCAGCCGGACAGCAGGGGATGGAGGCTACACCTTC.

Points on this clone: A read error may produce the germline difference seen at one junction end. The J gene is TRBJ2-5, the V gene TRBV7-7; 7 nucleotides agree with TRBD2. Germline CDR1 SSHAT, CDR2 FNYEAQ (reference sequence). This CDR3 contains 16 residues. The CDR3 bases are TGTGCTAGCAGCTTAGCGTTGGGGGGGTCTGGGGAGACCCAGTACTTC. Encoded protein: CASSLALGGSGETQYF.

CDR3 nucleotide sequence: TGTGCCAGCTCACCTTTTTTCAGGCAGGGAGGGATGAACACTGAAGCTTTCTTT. It specifies CASSPFFRQGGMNTEAFF. V usage is TRBV18 and J usage is TRBJ1-1; D is possibly TRBD1 (5 bases). V lost 3 bases and J 0 bases, leaving 20 bases between the germline ends. The CDR3 is 18 residues long. Germline CDR1 and CDR2: KGHSH and LQKENI.

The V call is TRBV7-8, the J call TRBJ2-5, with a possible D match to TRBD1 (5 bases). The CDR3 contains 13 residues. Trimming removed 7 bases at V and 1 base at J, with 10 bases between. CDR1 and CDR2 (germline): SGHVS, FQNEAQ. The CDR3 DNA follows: TGTGCCAGCACTGGACACCCCCAAGAGACCCAGTACTTC. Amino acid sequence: CASTGHPQETQYF.

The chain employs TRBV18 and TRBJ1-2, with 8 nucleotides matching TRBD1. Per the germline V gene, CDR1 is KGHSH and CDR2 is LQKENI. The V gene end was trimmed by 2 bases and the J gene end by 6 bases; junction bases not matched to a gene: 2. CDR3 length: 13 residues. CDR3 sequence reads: CASSPDRGDGYTF. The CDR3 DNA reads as TGTGCCAGCTCACCAGACAGGGGCGATGGCTACACCTTC.

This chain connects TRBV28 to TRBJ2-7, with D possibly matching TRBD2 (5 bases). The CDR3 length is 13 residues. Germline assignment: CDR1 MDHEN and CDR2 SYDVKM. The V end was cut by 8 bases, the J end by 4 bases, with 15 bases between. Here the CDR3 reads CASGEGSKYEQYF. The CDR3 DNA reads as TGTGCCAGCGGTGAGGGTAGTAAGTACGAGCAGTACTTC.

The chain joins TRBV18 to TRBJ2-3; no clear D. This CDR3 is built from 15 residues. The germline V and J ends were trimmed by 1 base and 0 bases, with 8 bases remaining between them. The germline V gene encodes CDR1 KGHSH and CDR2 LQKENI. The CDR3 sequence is CASSPRAGSTDTQYF. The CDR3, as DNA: TGTGCCAGCTCACCACGGGCTGGTAGCACAGATACGCAGTATTTT.